Included here is one TCR beta chain sequence, with context. The data were taken from a study of control samples from healthy donors and cancer patients. The method was immunoSEQ multiplex PCR; TCRdb's version includes in-frame clones alone and lacks a portion of them. Of over 150,000 clones listed, more than 85% are singletons. V was clipped by 1 base and J by 4 bases, with 5 bases between them. Per the germline V gene, CDR1 is SGHTA and CDR2 is FQGNSA. This CDR3 is built from 13 residues. This receptor was identified in a woman aged 40 to 49 in good health. Sequences were obtained from blood. The chain uses TRBV7-2 and TRBJ1-3; unclear D gene. CDR3 residues: CASSLVSGNTIYF. CDR3 sequence (DNA): TGTGCCAGCAGCTTAGTGTCCGGAAACACCATATATTTT.